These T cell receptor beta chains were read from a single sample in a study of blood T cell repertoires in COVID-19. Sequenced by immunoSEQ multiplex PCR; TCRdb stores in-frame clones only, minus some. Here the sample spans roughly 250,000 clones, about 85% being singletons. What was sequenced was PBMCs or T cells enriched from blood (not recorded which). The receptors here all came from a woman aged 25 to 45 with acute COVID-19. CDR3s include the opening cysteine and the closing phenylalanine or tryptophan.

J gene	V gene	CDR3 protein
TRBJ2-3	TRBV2	CASRGQGSAWGTDTQYF
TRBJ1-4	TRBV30	CAWSRGRTPTNEKLFF
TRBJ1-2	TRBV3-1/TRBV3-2	CASSQVDRRPYGYTF
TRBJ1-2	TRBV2	CASSGEGGGYTF
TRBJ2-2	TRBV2	CASSLNTGELFF
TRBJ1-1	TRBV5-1	CASRRPGTGNTEAFF
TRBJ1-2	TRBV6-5	CASSTPRQGAHGYTF
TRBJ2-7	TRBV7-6	CASSPSGTPLFYEQYF
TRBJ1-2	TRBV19	CASSIGTGGAGGYTF
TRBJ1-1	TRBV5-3	CARRPPERMNTEAFF
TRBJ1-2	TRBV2	CASSNRGERLYGYTF
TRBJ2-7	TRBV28	CASSSLGSGPYEQYF
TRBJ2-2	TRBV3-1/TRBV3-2	CASSRAVSTGELFF
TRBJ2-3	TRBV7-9	CASSELTPSTDTQYF
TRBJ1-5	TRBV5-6	CASSFGQGSNQPQHF
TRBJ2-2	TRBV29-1	CSVEDLSTGELFF
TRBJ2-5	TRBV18	CASSPNSLETQYF
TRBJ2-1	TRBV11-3	CASSFQLAGGPYNEQFF
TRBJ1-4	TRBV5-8	CASSFSGGLEKLFF
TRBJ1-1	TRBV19	CASTGPGSVRGTEAFF